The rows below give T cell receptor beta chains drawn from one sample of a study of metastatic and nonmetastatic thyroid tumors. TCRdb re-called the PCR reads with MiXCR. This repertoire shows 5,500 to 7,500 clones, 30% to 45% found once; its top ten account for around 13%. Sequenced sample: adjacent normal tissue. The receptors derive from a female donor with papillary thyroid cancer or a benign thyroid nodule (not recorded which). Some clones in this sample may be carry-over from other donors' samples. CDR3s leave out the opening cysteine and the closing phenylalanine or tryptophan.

cdr3_aa: ASSPTQGAEAF
v_call: TRBV27
j_call: TRBJ1-1

cdr3_aa: ASSLSDTGEAF
v_call: TRBV11-2
j_call: TRBJ1-1

cdr3_aa: ASSGSGSTDTQY
v_call: TRBV2
j_call: TRBJ2-3

cdr3_aa: ATSKGLGDQPQH
v_call: TRBV15
j_call: TRBJ1-5

cdr3_aa: ASSSPSGATYEQY
v_call: TRBV28
j_call: TRBJ2-7

cdr3_aa: ASGRGDRYEQY
v_call: TRBV7-2
j_call: TRBJ2-7

cdr3_aa: ASRGLVPNGYT
v_call: TRBV2
j_call: TRBJ1-2

cdr3_aa: ASSLGQGQDSPIH
v_call: TRBV28
j_call: TRBJ1-6

cdr3_aa: ASSGGLAGAYEQY
v_call: TRBV28
j_call: TRBJ2-7

cdr3_aa: ASSPNLKRDEQF
v_call: TRBV19
j_call: TRBJ2-1

cdr3_aa: ASSYSGADEQY
v_call: TRBV6-6
j_call: TRBJ2-7

cdr3_aa: ASSLTNGQPQH
v_call: TRBV7-3
j_call: TRBJ1-5

cdr3_aa: SARVRGQGNTEAF
v_call: TRBV20-1
j_call: TRBJ1-1

cdr3_aa: ATRRVAGEETQY
v_call: TRBV15
j_call: TRBJ2-5

cdr3_aa: ASSGGLMDGEQF
v_call: TRBV9
j_call: TRBJ2-1

cdr3_aa: ASSYDARQGSYGYT
v_call: TRBV6-5
j_call: TRBJ1-2